This T cell receptor beta chain comes out of a study of blood T cell repertoires in COVID-19. Up to 2 weeks before entering the study, exposed participants had met a COVID-19 case. The CDR3 covers 14 residues. Germline assignment: CDR1 SGHRS and CDR2 YFSETQ. V shed 7 bases and J shed 6 bases, with 16 bases lying between them. Sequencing was performed with immunoSEQ multiplex PCR; in TCRdb, only in-frame clones are kept and a portion is missing. The sample holds some 180,000 clones, 80% seen once. The rearrangement uses TRBV5-1 and TRBJ2-2; D might be TRBD2 (6 bases). Input material: PBMCs or T cells enriched from blood (not recorded which). This clonotype was obtained from a man aged 60 to 75 who had been exposed to COVID-19. Here the CDR3 reads CASHPGGGSGELFF. In DNA, the CDR3 is TGCGCCAGCCACCCCGGGGGAGGATCCGGGGAGCTGTTTTTT.